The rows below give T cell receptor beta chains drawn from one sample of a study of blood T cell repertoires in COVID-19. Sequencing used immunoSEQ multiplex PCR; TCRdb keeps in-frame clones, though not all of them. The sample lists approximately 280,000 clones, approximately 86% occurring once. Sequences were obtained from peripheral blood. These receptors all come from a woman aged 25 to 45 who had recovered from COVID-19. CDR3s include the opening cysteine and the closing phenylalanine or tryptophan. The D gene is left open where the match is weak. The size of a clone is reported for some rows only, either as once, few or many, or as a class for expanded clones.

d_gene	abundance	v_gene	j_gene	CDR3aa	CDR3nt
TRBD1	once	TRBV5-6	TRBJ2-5	CASSLGLGGWETQYF	TGTGCCAGCAGCTTGGGTCTAGGGGGCTGGGAGACCCAGTACTTC
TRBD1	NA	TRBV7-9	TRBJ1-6	CASSPIGGGGSPLHF	TGTGCCAGCAGCCCGATAGGAGGGGGCGGTTCACCCCTCCACTTT
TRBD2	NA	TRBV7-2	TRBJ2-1	CASSLAGTNNEQFF	TGTGCCAGCAGCTTAGCCGGGACTAACAATGAGCAGTTCTTC
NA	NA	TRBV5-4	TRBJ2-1	CASSMSHRVGEQFF	TGTGCCAGCAGCATGAGCCACAGGGTTGGTGAGCAGTTCTTC
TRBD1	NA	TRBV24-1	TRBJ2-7	CATSDPSTGGPEQYF	TGTGCCACCAGTGATCCCTCGACAGGGGGCCCCGAGCAGTACTTC
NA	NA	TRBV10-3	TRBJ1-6	CAISVDSSNSPLHF	TGTGCCATCAGTGTGGACAGTTCGAATTCACCCCTCCACTTT
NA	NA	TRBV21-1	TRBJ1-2	CASSKGRDSDNSGGYTF	TGTGCCAGCAGCAAAGGTCGTGACAGCGACAATTCCGGTGGCTACACCTTC
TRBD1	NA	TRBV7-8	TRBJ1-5	CASSLIDRGSNQPQHF	TGTGCCAGCAGCTTAATAGACAGGGGTAGCAATCAGCCCCAGCATTTT
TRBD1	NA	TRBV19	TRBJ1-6	CASSDRASITFNSPLHF	TGTGCCAGCTCGGACAGGGCTTCGATCACGTTTAATTCACCCCTCCACTTT
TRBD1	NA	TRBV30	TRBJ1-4	CAWTSGQGTEKLFF	TGTGCCTGGACTTCGGGACAGGGAACTGAAAAACTGTTTTTT
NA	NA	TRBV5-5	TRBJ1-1	CASSLAGDEAFF	TGTGCCAGCAGCTTGGCCGGGGATGAAGCTTTCTTT
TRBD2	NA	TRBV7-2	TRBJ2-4	CASSLTSGLAKNIQYF	TGTGCCAGCAGCCTGACTAGCGGTTTAGCCAAAAACATTCAGTACTTC
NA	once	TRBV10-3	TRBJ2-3	CAIRGGGTSTDTQYF	TGTGCCATCAGAGGGGGGGGAACTAGCACAGATACGCAGTATTTT
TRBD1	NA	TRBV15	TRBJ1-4	CATSRRQGAGEKLFF	TGTGCCACCAGCAGACGACAGGGGGCCGGGGAAAAACTGTTTTTT
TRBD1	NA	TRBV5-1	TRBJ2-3	CASSLALGQGGDTQYF	TGCGCCAGCAGCTTGGCTTTGGGACAGGGAGGGGATACGCAGTATTTT
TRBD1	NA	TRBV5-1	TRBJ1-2	CASSQTGEKIYGYTF	TGCGCCAGCAGTCAGACAGGGGAGAAGATCTATGGCTACACCTTC
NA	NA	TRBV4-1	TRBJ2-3	CASSQPDRDTDTQYF	TGCGCCAGCAGCCAACCTGACAGAGACACAGATACGCAGTATTTT
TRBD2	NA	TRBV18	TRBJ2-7	CASSPASGGALLGQYF	TGTGCCAGCTCACCCGCTAGCGGGGGGGCCCTCCTGGGGCAGTACTTC
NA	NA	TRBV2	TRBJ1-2	CASSPGEWVYGYTF	TGTGCCAGCAGTCCAGGGGAGTGGGTCTATGGCTACACCTTC